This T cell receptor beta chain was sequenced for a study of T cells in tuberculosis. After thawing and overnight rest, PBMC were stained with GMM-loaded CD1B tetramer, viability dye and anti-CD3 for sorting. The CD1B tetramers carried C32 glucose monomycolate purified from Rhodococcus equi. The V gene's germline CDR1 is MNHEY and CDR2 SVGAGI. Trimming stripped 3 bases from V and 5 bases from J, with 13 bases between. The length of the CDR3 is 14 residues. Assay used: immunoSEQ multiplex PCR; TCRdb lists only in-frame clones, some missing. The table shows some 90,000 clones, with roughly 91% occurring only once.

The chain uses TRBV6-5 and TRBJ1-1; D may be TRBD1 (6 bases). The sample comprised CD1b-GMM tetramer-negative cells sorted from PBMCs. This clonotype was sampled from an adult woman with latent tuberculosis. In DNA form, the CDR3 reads TGTGCCAGCAGTTATGGGGGGGCGCCAACTGAAGCTTTCTTT. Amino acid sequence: CASSYGGAPTEAFF.